This entry describes one T cell receptor (beta chain). This clone's antigen is unknown. No much larger clonotype is one base removed from it; base qualities were not supplied. The immunoSEQ Assay, a bias-controlled multiplex PCR, was used to amplify TCRbeta CDR3 regions from genomic DNA. The authors processed their data as follows. Nucleated cell counts per sample were estimated from amplification of reference gene primers within the assay. Sequence reads were collapsed and filtered to measure the absolute abundance of every unique TCRbeta CDR3 rearrangement. For each sample, productive Simpson clonality was calculated as the square root of Simpson's diversity index over productive rearrangements. As stored in TCRdb, this immuneACCESS dataset retains in-frame rearrangements with V and J assigned. A fraction of the clones does not appear; measured against another copy, unresolved V genes explain less than half of the discrepancy, and the remainder lacks a known reason. V and J calls and clone size come straight from that table; D and trimming were deduced from the DNA. This sample comprises roughly 100,000 clones, 80% of them detected only once. The ten biggest clones cover 16% of the sample.

Each collaborating institution followed its own protocols to collect whole blood in K2EDTA tubes. For TCRbeta analysis, collaborators shipped samples in one of three forms: frozen whole blood, isolated PBMCs, or DNA extracted from either of those sample types. Spanning cysteine to phenylalanine, the CDR3 consists of 13 amino acids. Only the CDR3 DNA is retained, 39 bases long and in frame from the first base. From a lookup of the germline V gene, CDR1 and CDR2 are SNHLY and FYNNEI. Trimming removed 6 bases from V and 2 bases from J, leaving 10 bases between the germline ends. These data are taken from a study of blood T cell repertoires in COVID-19 (TCRdb year 2020). A note on the overall study: The collaborator samples originated in the United States, Italy and Spain and spanned the acute and convalescent phases of COVID-19. The material from the prospective study consisted of cDNA or gDNA derived from T cells, B-cell-depleted T cells, or PBMCs. Deeply sampled blood TCRbeta repertoires from subjects exposed to, actively infected with, or recovered from COVID-19 were included in the dataset. The repertoires were released in a freely available public database intended as a resource for research on the immune response to SARS-CoV-2. The samples were drawn from two sources: the first 160 participants of the ongoing ImmuneRACE study, and over 1,000 subjects contributed by 6 global collaborators. Nearly every sample came with metadata listing a de-identified subject ID, COVID-19 status, age in years and sex. HLA class I and class II types, where available, came from metadata supplied by the sample provider rather than from assay-based typing.

Broad study findings and their caveats: The quantity of clinical and demographic metadata differed by source and by participant and was supplied without curation.

Sequencing was performed on peripheral blood. Recombination connected TRBV2 to TRBJ1-2; TRBD1 is a weak D gene call, 6 bases matching. The sequence came from a woman older than 75 with active or convalescent COVID-19. Here the CDR3 is given as CASRGQGNYGYTF. The nucleotide sequence is TGTGCCAGCAGGGGGCAGGGGAACTATGGCTACACCTTC.